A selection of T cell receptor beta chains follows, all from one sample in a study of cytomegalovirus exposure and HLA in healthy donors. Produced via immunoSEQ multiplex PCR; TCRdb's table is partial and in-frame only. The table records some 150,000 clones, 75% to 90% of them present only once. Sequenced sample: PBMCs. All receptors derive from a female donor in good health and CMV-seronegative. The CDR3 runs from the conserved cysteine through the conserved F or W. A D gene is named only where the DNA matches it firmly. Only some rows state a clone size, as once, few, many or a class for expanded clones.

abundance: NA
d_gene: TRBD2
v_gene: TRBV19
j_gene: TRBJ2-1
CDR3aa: CASSASGAKSSYNEQFF
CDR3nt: TGTGCCAGTAGCGCTAGCGGGGCTAAGAGCTCCTACAATGAGCAGTTCTTC

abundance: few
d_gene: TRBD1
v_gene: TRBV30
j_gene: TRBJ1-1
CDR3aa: CAWGGQGYTEAFF
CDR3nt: TGTGCCTGGGGGGGACAGGGCTACACTGAAGCTTTCTTT

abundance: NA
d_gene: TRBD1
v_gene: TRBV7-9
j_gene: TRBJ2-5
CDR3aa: CASSLVAHRGQETQYF
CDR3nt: TGTGCCAGCAGCTTAGTAGCGCACAGGGGACAAGAGACCCAGTACTTC

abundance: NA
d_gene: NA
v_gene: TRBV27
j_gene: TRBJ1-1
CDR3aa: CASSYGQSYTEAFF
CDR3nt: TGTGCCAGCAGTTACGGACAGAGTTATACTGAAGCTTTCTTT

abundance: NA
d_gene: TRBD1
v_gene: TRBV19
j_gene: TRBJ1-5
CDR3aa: CASRARGRMGHSNQPQHF
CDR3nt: TGTGCCAGTAGGGCCAGGGGGAGGATGGGCCATAGCAATCAGCCCCAGCATTTT

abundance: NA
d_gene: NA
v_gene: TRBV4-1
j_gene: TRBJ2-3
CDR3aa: CASSKDVEHFSRTDTQYF
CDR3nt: TGCGCCAGCAGCAAAGACGTCGAGCATTTCTCGAGAACAGATACGCAGTATTTT

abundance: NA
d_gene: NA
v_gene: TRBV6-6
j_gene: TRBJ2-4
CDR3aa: CASSYSEGGGNIQYF
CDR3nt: TGTGCCAGCAGTTACTCGGAGGGAGGCGGAAACATTCAGTACTTC

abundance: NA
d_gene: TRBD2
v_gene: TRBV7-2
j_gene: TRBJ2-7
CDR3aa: CASSSPTSGSEQYF
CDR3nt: TGTGCCAGCAGCTCCCCGACTAGCGGGAGCGAGCAGTACTTC

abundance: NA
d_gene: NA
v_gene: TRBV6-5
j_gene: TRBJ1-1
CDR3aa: CASSYEVPGTEAFF
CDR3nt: TGTGCCAGCAGTTATGAGGTCCCGGGCACTGAAGCTTTCTTT

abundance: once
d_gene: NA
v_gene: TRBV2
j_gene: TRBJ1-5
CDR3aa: CASSEGGAGNQPQHF
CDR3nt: TGTGCCAGCAGTGAAGGTGGGGCCGGTAATCAGCCCCAGCATTTT

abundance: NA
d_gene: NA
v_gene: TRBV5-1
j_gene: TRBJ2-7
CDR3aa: CASSPLYEQYF
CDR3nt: TGCGCCAGCAGCCCTCTCTACGAGCAGTACTTC

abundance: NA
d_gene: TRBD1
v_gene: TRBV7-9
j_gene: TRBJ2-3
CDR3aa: CASSFPGTGVVDTQYF
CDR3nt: TGTGCCAGCAGCTTTCCCGGGACAGGGGTGGTAGATACGCAGTATTTT

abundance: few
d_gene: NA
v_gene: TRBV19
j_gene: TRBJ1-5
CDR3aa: CASSPQVSNQPQHF
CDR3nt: TGTGCCAGTTCTCCACAGGTTAGCAATCAGCCCCAGCATTTT

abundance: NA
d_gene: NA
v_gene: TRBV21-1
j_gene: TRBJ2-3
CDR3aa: CASSKPGTGITDTQYF
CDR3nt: TGTGCCAGCAGCAAACCCGGGACAGGGATCACAGATACGCAGTATTTT

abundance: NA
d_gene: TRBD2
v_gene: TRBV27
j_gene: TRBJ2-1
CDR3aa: CASSLASGRPRSDEQFF
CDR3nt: TGTGCCAGCAGTTTAGCCAGCGGGAGGCCTCGAAGCGATGAGCAGTTCTTC

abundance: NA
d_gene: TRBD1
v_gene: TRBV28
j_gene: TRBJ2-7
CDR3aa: CASSSTGPLEQYF
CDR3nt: TGTGCCAGCAGTTCGACAGGGCCCCTCGAGCAGTACTTC

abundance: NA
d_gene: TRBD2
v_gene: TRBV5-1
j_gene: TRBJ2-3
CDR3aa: CASRTSGTYTDTQYF
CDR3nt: TGCGCCAGCAGAACTAGCGGGACTTACACAGATACGCAGTATTTT

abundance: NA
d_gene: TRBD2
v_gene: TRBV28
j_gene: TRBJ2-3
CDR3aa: CASSQSGKTDTQYF
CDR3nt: TGTGCCAGCAGCCAAAGCGGGAAAACAGATACGCAGTATTTT

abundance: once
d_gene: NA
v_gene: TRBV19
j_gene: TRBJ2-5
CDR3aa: CASRDSRRNYETQYF
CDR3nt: TGTGCCAGTAGGGACAGCCGTCGTAACTACGAGACCCAGTACTTC

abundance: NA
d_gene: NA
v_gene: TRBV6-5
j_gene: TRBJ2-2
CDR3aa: CASSTPTENTGELFF
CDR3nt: TGTGCCAGCAGTACCCCAACAGAGAACACCGGGGAGCTGTTTTTT

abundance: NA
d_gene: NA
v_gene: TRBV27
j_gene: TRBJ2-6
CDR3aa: CASSLGRSSGANVLTF
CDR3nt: TGTGCCAGCAGTTTAGGGAGGAGCTCTGGGGCCAACGTCCTGACTTTC

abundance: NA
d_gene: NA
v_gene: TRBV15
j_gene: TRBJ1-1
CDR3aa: CATEAENTEAFF
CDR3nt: TGTGCCACCGAGGCGGAGAACACTGAAGCTTTCTTT

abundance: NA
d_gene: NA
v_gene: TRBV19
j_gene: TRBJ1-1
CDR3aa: CASRVPDRRTEAFF
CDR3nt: TGTGCCAGTAGGGTCCCAGACAGGCGGACTGAAGCTTTCTTT

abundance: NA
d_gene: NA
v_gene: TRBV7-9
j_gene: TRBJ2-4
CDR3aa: CASSLAGTTNIQYF
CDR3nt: TGTGCCAGCAGCTTAGCCGGGACAACCAACATTCAGTACTTC

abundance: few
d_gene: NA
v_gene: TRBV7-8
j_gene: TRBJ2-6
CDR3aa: CASSKETGHSGANVLTF
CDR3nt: TGTGCCAGCAGCAAGGAGACAGGCCACTCTGGGGCCAACGTCCTGACTTTC

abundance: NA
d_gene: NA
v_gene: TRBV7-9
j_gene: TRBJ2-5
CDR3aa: CASSLQIQETQYF
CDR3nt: TGTGCCAGCAGCCTACAGATCCAAGAGACCCAGTACTTC

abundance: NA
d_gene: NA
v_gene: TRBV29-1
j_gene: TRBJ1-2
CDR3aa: CSVEDIAEGVYGYTF
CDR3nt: TGCAGCGTTGAAGACATCGCAGAAGGGGTCTATGGCTACACCTTC

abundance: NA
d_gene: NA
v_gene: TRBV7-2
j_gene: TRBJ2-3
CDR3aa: CASSLKGQGTDTQYF
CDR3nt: TGTGCCAGCAGCTTGAAGGGGCAGGGCACAGATACGCAGTATTTT

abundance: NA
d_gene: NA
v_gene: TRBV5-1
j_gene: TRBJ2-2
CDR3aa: CASSPLLANTGELFF
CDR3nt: TGCGCCAGCAGCCCGCTTCTAGCGAACACCGGGGAGCTGTTTTTT

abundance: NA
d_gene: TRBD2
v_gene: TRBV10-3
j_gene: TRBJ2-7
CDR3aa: CAISPLAGDSYEQYF
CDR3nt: TGTGCCATCAGTCCACTAGCGGGGGACTCCTACGAGCAGTACTTC

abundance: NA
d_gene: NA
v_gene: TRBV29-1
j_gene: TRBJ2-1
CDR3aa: CSVEGTSYNEQFF
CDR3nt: TGCAGCGTTGAAGGTACCAGCTACAATGAGCAGTTCTTC

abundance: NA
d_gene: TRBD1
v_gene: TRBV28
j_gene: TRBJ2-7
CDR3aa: CASSLFGTGAYEQYF
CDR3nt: TGTGCCAGCAGTTTATTTGGGACAGGGGCCTACGAGCAGTACTTC

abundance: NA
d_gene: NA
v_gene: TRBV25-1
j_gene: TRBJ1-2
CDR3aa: CASSDWAYGYTF
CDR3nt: TGTGCCAGCAGTGACTGGGCCTATGGCTACACCTTC

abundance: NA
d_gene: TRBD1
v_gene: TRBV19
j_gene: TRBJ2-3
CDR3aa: CASSITGASTDTQYF
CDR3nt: TGTGCCAGTAGTATTACAGGGGCCAGCACAGATACGCAGTATTTT

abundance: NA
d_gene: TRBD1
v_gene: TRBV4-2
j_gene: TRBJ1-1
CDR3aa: CASSPPTYRGRLEAFF
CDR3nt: TGTGCCAGCAGCCCTCCTACTTACAGGGGGCGGCTTGAAGCTTTCTTT

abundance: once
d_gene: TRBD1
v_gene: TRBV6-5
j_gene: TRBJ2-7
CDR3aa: CASSRGPSSYEQYF
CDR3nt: TGTGCCAGCAGCAGGGGGCCCTCATCCTACGAGCAGTACTTC

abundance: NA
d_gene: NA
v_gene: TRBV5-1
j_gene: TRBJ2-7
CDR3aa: CASSEFAGVSSYEQYF
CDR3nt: TGCGCCAGCAGCGAGTTTGCCGGTGTGAGCTCCTACGAGCAGTACTTC

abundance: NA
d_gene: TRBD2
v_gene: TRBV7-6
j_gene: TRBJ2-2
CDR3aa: CASSLGPGGTGELFF
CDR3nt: TGTGCCAGCAGCTTAGGTCCGGGAGGGACCGGGGAGCTGTTTTTT

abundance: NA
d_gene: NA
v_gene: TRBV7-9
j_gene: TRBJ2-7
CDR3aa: CASSYLGQSGYEQYF
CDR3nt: TGTGCCAGCAGCTACCTGGGGCAAAGTGGCTACGAGCAGTACTTC

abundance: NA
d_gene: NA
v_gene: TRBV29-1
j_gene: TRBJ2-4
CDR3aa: CSVERGGNIQYF
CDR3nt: TGCAGCGTTGAGAGAGGGGGAAACATTCAGTACTTC

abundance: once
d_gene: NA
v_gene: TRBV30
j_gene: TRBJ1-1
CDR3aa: CAWRAGARPEAFF
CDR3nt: TGTGCCTGGAGGGCGGGGGCGCGTCCTGAAGCTTTCTTT

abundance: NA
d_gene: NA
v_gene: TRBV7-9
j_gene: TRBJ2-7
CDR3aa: CASTFGGLRNEQYF
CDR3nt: TGTGCCAGCACGTTCGGGGGGCTCAGGAACGAGCAGTACTTC

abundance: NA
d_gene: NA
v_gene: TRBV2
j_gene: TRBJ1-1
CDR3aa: CASARQNTEAFF
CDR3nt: TGTGCCAGCGCCAGACAAAACACTGAAGCTTTCTTT

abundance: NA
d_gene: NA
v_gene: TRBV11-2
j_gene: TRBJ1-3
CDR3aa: CASSLQGNTIYF
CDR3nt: TGTGCCAGCAGCTTACAGGGAAACACCATATATTTT

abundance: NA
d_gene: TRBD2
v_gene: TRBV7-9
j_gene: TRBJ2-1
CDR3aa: CASSSGLAGGLHNEQFF
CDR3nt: TGTGCCAGCAGCTCGGGACTAGCGGGAGGCCTCCACAATGAGCAGTTCTTC

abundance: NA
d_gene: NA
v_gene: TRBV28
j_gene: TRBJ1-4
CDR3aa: CASSSILRGEKLFF
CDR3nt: TGTGCCAGCAGTTCCATTCTTCGGGGAGAAAAACTGTTTTTT

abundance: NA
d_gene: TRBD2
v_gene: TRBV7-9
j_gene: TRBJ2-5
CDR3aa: CASSLGSGGGLETQYF
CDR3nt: TGTGCCAGCAGCTTAGGTTCGGGAGGAGGTCTGGAGACCCAGTACTTC

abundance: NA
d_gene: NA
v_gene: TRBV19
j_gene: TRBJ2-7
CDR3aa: CASTDRDYEQYF
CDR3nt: TGTGCCAGTACTGACCGGGACTACGAGCAGTACTTC

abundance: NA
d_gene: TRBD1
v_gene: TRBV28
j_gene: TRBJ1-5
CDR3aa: CASSLKTGAQPQHF
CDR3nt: TGTGCCAGCAGTTTGAAAACAGGGGCTCAGCCCCAGCATTTT

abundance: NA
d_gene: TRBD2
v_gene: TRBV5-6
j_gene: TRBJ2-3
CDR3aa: CASSTGLADTDTQYF
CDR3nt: TGTGCCAGCAGCACGGGACTAGCGGACACAGATACGCAGTATTTT

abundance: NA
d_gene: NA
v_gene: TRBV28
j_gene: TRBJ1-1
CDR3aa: CASSPDRPEAFF
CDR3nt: TGTGCCAGCAGTCCAGACAGACCCGAAGCTTTCTTT

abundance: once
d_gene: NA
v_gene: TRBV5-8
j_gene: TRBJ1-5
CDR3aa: CASSWGQDSNQPQHF
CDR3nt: TGTGCCAGCAGCTGGGGGCAGGACAGCAATCAGCCCCAGCATTTT

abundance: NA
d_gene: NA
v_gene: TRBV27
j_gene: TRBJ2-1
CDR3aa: CASSPILEDNEQFF
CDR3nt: TGTGCCAGCAGCCCTATACTAGAGGACAATGAGCAGTTCTTC

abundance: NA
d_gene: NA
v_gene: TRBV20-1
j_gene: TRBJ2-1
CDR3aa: CSAPFIDEQFF
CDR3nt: TGCAGTGCTCCTTTCATAGATGAGCAGTTCTTC

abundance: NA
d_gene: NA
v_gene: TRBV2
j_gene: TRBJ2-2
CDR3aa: CASKDRGGNTGELFF
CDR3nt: TGTGCCAGCAAAGACCGCGGCGGGAACACCGGGGAGCTGTTTTTT

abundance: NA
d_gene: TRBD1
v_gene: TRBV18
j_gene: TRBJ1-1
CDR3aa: CASSQTGTGKYRTEAFF
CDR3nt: TGTGCCAGCTCACAAACCGGGACAGGGAAATATAGGACTGAAGCTTTCTTT

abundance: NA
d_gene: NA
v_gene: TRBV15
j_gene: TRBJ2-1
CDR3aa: CATSTPGSRSYNEQFF
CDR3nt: TGTGCCACCAGCACCCCCGGGAGCCGCTCCTACAATGAGCAGTTCTTC